This T cell receptor (beta chain) was identified during a study of blood T cell repertoires in COVID-19 (dated by TCRdb to between 2020 and 2021). Background on the whole study: The collaborator samples originated in the United States, Italy and Spain and spanned the acute and convalescent phases of COVID-19. The prospective study material was composed of cDNA or gDNA derived from T cells, B-cell-depleted T cells, or PBMCs. Samples came from the ongoing ImmuneRACE study (first 160 participants) plus 1,254 subjects from 6 global collaborators. Where HLA class I and class II types were available, the types were taken from metadata supplied by the sample provider, not from assay-based typing. A de-identified subject ID, COVID-19 status, age in years and sex were almost always included in the sample metadata. Subjects who had been exposed to COVID-19, were actively infected with it, or had recovered from it provided the deeply sampled blood TCRbeta repertoires that made up the dataset. The repertoires were released in a freely available public database meant as a resource for research on the immune response to SARS-CoV-2.

Details on this clone: Its antigen is still unknown. Per-nucleotide qualities are absent, and no much larger clonotype sits a single base away.

Taken from cysteine to phenylalanine, the CDR3 has 11 residues. Only the CDR3 part of the read is kept: 33 bases, read in frame from the first base. As encoded in the germline V gene (reference sequence), CDR1 is DFQATT while CDR2 is SNEGSKA. V gives up 3 bases and J gives up 10 bases, and the segment between their germline ends measures 12 bases. TCRbeta CDR3 regions were amplified from genomic DNA by means of the immunoSEQ Assay, a bias-controlled multiplex PCR. From the authors' description of their analysis: The number of nucleated cells in each sample was estimated from the amplification of reference gene primers within the assay. Sequence reads were collapsed and filtered to measure the absolute abundance of every unique TCRbeta CDR3 rearrangement. Productive Simpson clonality was computed per sample as the square root of Simpson's diversity index over productive rearrangements. The clones in this table, taken by TCRdb from immuneACCESS, are in-frame only. Not every clone is retained; where verified, under half of the shortfall comes from an unresolved V gene, and the cause of the rest is unknown. That table gives V, J and clone size, and the DNA gave D and trimming. The table for this sample lists around 190,000 clones; 80% to 90% of them were counted only once. The ten largest make up about 9.4% of the sample.

Participants in the prospective study were aged about 18 to 95 years, lived in more than 20 United States geographic areas, and enrolled through a virtual design. In the prospective study, participants were assigned to cohorts based on the clinical history participants reported in a screening survey and a study questionnaire. In the prospective study, mobile phlebotomists collected whole blood, serum and a nasopharyngeal or oropharyngeal swab from each participant. Over a 2-month period, participants in the prospective study had the option of providing additional blood draws and questionnaires. Before DNA extraction, blood samples from the prospective study were shipped at room temperature or frozen. The investigation overall reported the following: Clinical and demographic metadata were provided uncurated, with the amount varying by source and participant.

This TCR came from a man between 18 and 35 years old with acute COVID-19. Source material: PBMCs or T cells enriched from blood (not recorded which). The rearranged segments are TRBV20-1 and TRBJ2-5; TRBD1 is a weak D gene call, 5 bases matching. The sequenced DNA is TGCAGTGCTAGCTTTAGGGGAATCCAGTACTTC. This encodes CSASFRGIQYF.